These 24 T cell receptor delta chains were all obtained from the same sample, sequenced in a study of γδ T cells in repeated Plasmodium falciparum infection. Flow sorting of PBMC yielded separate Vgamma9/Vdelta2+ and Vdelta2-negative gammadelta T cell populations for bulk repertoire analysis. TCRdb re-called clones from the multiplex PCR reads using CATT. The table includes tens of thousands of delta-chain clones, over 1.5% detected once. Specimen: gamma-delta T cells from blood. These receptors all come from a pool of human donors (malaria-infected and uninfected, not separated).

The sample holds many counts of this clone. TCRdb has a much larger clone's protein, which differs at residue 10 from the translation of this DNA, likely because of a read error; what is shown is the protein translated from the DNA. This sequence joins TRDV2 and TRDJ1; TRDD3 aligns across 10 bases. TCRdb records no J gene; here it was assigned by comparing the DNA to germline. Germline V CDR1 and CDR2: GEAIGNYY, EKD. The ends lost 3 bases at V and 3 bases at J; junction bases unmatched: 24. This CDR3 region has 21 residues. The DNA of the CDR3 is TGTGCCTGTGACGCGTACTGGGGGATGGCTTCGGGTGCGGGTGGCGCCGATAAACTCATCTTT. Its translation: CACDAYWGMASGAGGADKLIF.

This clone was recorded many times. A far larger clone is one nucleotide away, so this likely arose from a read error. The sample has other DNA sequences that encode this CDR3 too. The chain couples TRDV1 to TRDJ1; D is perhaps TRDD2 (5 bases). V shed 2 bases and J shed 1 base, with 14 bases lying between them. The CDR3 is 16 residues long. Germline V gene lookup returns CDR1 TSWWSYY and CDR2 QGS. In DNA form, the CDR3 reads TGTGCTCTTGGGGAAACATCCTCCTATAGCACCGATAAACTCATCTTT. Protein sequence: CALGETSSYSTDKLIF.

The table lists this clone with many counts. Other DNA sequences of this sample code for an identical CDR3. The chain is built from TRDV3 and TRDJ1; 10 bases are shared with TRDD3. Germline V gives CDR1 TVYSNPD, CDR2 GDNSRS (reference sequence). The CDR3 loop spans 20 amino acids. V was pared by 0 bases and J by 6 bases, with 25 bases of the junction left unmatched. DNA of the CDR3: TGTGCCTTTAGCTTTAGGGGGGGATACGTAAGACCACGGAAGACCCATAAACTCATCTTT. Amino acid sequence: CAFSFRGGYVRPRKTHKLIF.

This clone was recorded a few times. Only one base separates this from a far larger clonotype, so it likely reflects a read error. The sample has other DNA sequences that encode this CDR3 too. This chain connects TRDV1 to TRDJ1; 8 positions match TRDD3. V dropped 2 bases and J dropped 0; count of bases not matched to a gene: 11. CDR3 length: 18 amino acids. CDR1 and CDR2 from the germline V gene are TSWWSYY and QGS. CDR3 bases: TGTGCTCTTGGGGAATTAAAATGGGGGATGTCCGACACCGATAAACTCATCTTT. Translated: CALGELKWGMSDTDKLIF.

This clone was counted only a few times. The protein given by TCRdb reflects a much larger clone and differs at residue 16 from this DNA's translation, likely from a read error; the protein shown is the DNA's translation. The V gene reported is TRDV1; the J gene is uncalled; the table's D call, TRDD3, was not checked against the DNA. There are 17 residues in the CDR3. The germline V gene encodes CDR1 TSWWSYY and CDR2 QGS. CDR3 sequence: CALGAPVGLGDPDELTF. The DNA for the CDR3 is TGTGCTCTTGGGGCCCCCGTGGGACTGGGGGACCCAGACGAACTCACCTTT.

In this sample, this clone turned up many times. The protein given by TCRdb reflects a much larger clone and differs at residue 6 from this DNA's translation, likely from a read error; the protein shown is the DNA's translation. The CDR3 DNA sequence: TGTGCTCTTGGGGAGGTAGAGTACACCGATAAACTCATCTTT. Translated, it gives CALGEVEYTDKLIF. The chain is built from TRDV1 and TRDJ1, with no clear D. TCRdb records no J gene; here it was assigned by comparing the DNA to germline. This CDR3 comprises 14 residues. V was clipped by 3 bases and J by 0 bases, with 8 bases between them. In germline, CDR1 is TSWWSYY, CDR2 QGS.

In this sample, this clone turned up many times. TCRdb lists the protein of a much larger clone for this DNA, which differs at residue 14, so this is likely a read error; the protein given here is translated from the DNA itself. V and J are TRDV2 and TRDJ2; 10 bases are a match to TRDD3. This CDR3 spans 16 amino acids. CDR1 GEAIGNYY and CDR2 EKD come from the germline V gene. The CDR3 loop reads CACDTVGDTLTAQPFF. The CDR3 coding sequence is TGTGCCTGTGACACCGTGGGGGATACTTTGACAGCACAACCCTTCTTT.

This clone came up a few times. The likely explanation is a read error, given a far larger clone one base away. Other DNA sequences from this sample encode an identical CDR3 as well. The chain has TRDV1 and TRDJ1; possibly TRDD3 for D (6 bases). Germline V gene lookup returns CDR1 TSWWSYY and CDR2 QGS. This CDR3 is built from 18 residues. DNA of the CDR3: TGTGCTCTCGGGGAATTAGAGCGGGGGAGGAGGTACACCGATAAACTCATCTTT. As protein: CALGELERGRRYTDKLIF.

A note on this clone: The TCRdb record carries a much larger clone's protein, which differs from this DNA's translation at residue 11; a read error is the likely cause, and the protein listed here is the DNA translation. The rearrangement uses TRDV2 and TRDJ1; D is unclear. Germline values: CDR1 GEAIGNYY, CDR2 EKD. Trimming shortened V by 0 bases and J by 13 bases, and 17 bases separated the two germline ends. The CDR3 length is 13 residues. CDR3 sequence reads: CACDTGLSMKPIF. DNA of the CDR3: TGTGCCTGTGACACCGGGCTGTCCATGAAGCCCATCTTT.

On this clone itself: TCRdb shows a much larger clone's protein in place of this DNA's translation, and the two differ at residue 14, likely through a read error; the protein shown is translated from the DNA. A V gene of TRDV1 was called, but no J gene was assigned; the table's D call TRDD3 went unverified against the DNA. This CDR3 comprises 16 residues. Germline CDR1 and CDR2: TSWWSYY and QGS. CDR3 bases: TGTGCTCTTGGGGAAACGACGCGCTGGTTAAACGATAAATTCATCTTT. It yields the protein CALGETTRWLNDKFIF.

This clone was seen ten or more times. TCRdb has a much larger clone's protein, which differs at residue 13 from the translation of this DNA, likely because of a read error; what is shown is the protein translated from the DNA. The rearrangement links TRDV2 to TRDJ1; 9 positions match TRDD3. Trimming removed 1 base from V and 11 bases from J; junction bases left unmatched: 16. This CDR3 has 16 amino acids. The germline CDR1 and CDR2 sequences are GEAIGNYY and EKD. CDR3 protein: CACDTLTGGPDFRLIF. The CDR3 DNA reads TGTGCCTGTGACACTCTTACTGGGGGACCAGACTTCAGGCTCATCTTT.

This clone was detected only a few times. The TCRdb record carries a much larger clone's protein, which differs from this DNA's translation at residue 12; a read error is the likely cause, and the protein listed here is the DNA translation. CDR3 coding DNA: TGTGCCCTTGGGGTCAGCACCTGTCCTCCTACTGCGGTAGGGTACACCGATAAACTCATCTTT. It encodes CALGVSTCPPTAVGYTDKLIF. The rearrangement links TRDV1 to TRDJ1; maybe TRDD2 (6 bases). The CDR3 runs 21 residues. Germline-derived CDR1 and CDR2 are TSWWSYY and QGS.

Worth noting for this clone: TCRdb shows a much larger clone's protein in place of this DNA's translation, and the two differ at residue 10, likely through a read error; the protein shown is translated from the DNA. The J gene is TRDJ1, the V gene TRDV1; no clear D gene. The germline gives CDR1 TSWWSYY, CDR2 QGS. CDR3 length: 14 amino acids. V lost 3 bases and J 7 bases, leaving 15 bases between the germline ends. This CDR3 is CALGDGTRSVKLIF. CDR3 coding DNA: TGTGCTCTTGGGGATGGGACTAGGTCCGTTAAACTCATCTTT.

This clone came up many times. Given a far larger clone just one base away, this is likely a sequencing read error. The same CDR3 is also encoded by other DNA sequences in this sample. V usage is TRDV1 and J usage is TRDJ1; 8 bases map to TRDD3. Germline V lookup: CDR1 TSWWSYY, CDR2 QGS. The CDR3 totals 18 residues. The trim removed 3 bases at V and 8 bases at J, leaving 20 bases unmatched. The chain's CDR3 is CALGDRDGRGIIGYKLIF. The CDR3 coding sequence is TGTGCTCTTGGGGACAGGGACGGAAGGGGGATAATCGGGTACAAACTCATCTTT.

This clone was recorded a few times. The protein that TCRdb holds for this DNA derives from a much larger clone and differs from the translated DNA at residue 16, which likely indicates a read error; the protein shown here is translated from the DNA. The chain uses TRDV1 and TRDJ1; D is unclear. This CDR3 is built from 17 residues. Germline lookup yields CDR1 TSWWSYY and CDR2 QGS. DNA of the CDR3: TGTGCTCTTGGGGAACTAACCCCCGTTCCCGTGGGCGATAAACTCACCTTT. Translated: CALGELTPVPVGDKLTF.

This clone was counted many times. Translating this DNA gives a protein that differs at residue 3 from the TCRdb one, which belongs to a much larger clone; a read error is likely, and the protein shown is this translation. The sample carries other DNA sequences with the same CDR3. The chain employs TRDV1 and TRDJ1; TRDD3 is a possible D gene (6 bases). Germline values: CDR1 TSWWSYY, CDR2 QGS. CDR3 length: 17 residues. The CDR3 DNA is TGTGCTCCTGGGGATCTCACAGGGGGCCCTGCACCCGATAAACTCATCTTT. Amino acids: CAPGDLTGGPAPDKLIF.

In this sample, this clone turned up a few times. It is likely a read error: a sequence one base away is far more abundant. At the DNA level, this CDR3 is encoded by other sequences in the same sample as well. V gene TRDV3 combines with J gene TRDJ1; possibly TRDD2 or TRDD3 for D (5 bases each). Germline V gives CDR1 TVYSNPD, CDR2 GDNSRS (reference sequence). This CDR3 is 17 amino acids long. CDR3 in amino acids: CARKAPTGAPFTDKLIF. The CDR3 region has the DNA TGTGCCCGGAAAGCCCCTACGGGGGCCCCATTCACCGACAAACTCATCTTT.

This clone was found many times. For this DNA, TCRdb reports the protein of a much larger clone, which diverges at residue 10, most likely from a read error; the protein presented here is translated directly from the DNA. The gene calls are TRDV1 and TRDJ1, with D unclear. CDR3 length: 16 amino acids. The V and J ends lost 3 bases and 1 base respectively, with 15 bases between them. CDR1 and CDR2 (germline): TSWWSYY, QGS. The CDR3 nucleotides are TGTGCTCTTGGGGACCCATTAACCGGGTGCACCGATAAACTCATCTTT. The encoded protein is CALGDPLTGCTDKLIF.

About this clone: This DNA's translation differs at residue 14 from TCRdb's protein, which comes from a much larger clone; a read error is likely, and the protein shown is translated from the DNA. This chain connects TRDV1 to TRDJ1, with D uncertain. With 6 bases removed from V and 0 bases from J, the gap between germline ends came to 35 bases. The CDR3 spans 22 residues. CDR1 and CDR2 (germline): TSWWSYY, QGS. The CDR3 DNA follows: TGTGCTCTTGGACCACCCCACGCTAACCCCAGGTGTACTGAGGAGTACACCGATAAACTCATCTTT. Translating gives CALGPPHANPRCTEEYTDKLIF.

The sample holds a few counts of this clone. A single base is all that separates this from a far larger clone, so a read error is likely. Distinct nucleotide sequences in the sample also encode this CDR3. CDR3 protein: CALGERVSSIPPWGYAGTDKLIF. The DNA for the CDR3 is TGTGCTCTTGGGGAACGAGTTTCCTCAATCCCACCCTGGGGATACGCGGGCACCGATAAACTCATCTTT. V and J are TRDV1 and TRDJ1; 9 bases line up with TRDD3. TCRdb gives no J gene; it was assigned here by matching the DNA to germline. Looked up from germline, CDR1 is TSWWSYY and CDR2 is QGS. This CDR3 is built from 23 residues. Trimming cost V 1 base and J 1 base; bases outside gene matches: 25.

A word on this clone: The TCRdb protein, from a much larger clone, departs from this DNA's translation at residue 8, likely by read error; the protein shown derives from the DNA. The gene calls are TRDV2 and TRDJ2; TRDD3 aligns across 7 bases. The J gene, not given by TCRdb, was assigned here from a germline match of the nucleotide sequence. V trimming: 0 bases; J trimming: 0 bases; junction bases outside the gene matches: 3. CDR1 is GEAIGNYY and CDR2 is EKD in the germline V gene. The CDR3 spans 16 residues. The CDR3 DNA is TGTGCCTGTGACACCCTGGGGGGCCCTTTGACAGCACAACTCTTCTTT. It codes for CACDTLGGPLTAQLFF.

This clone was picked up many times. The mismatch at residue 10 between this DNA's translation and the TCRdb protein of a much larger clone likely reflects a read error; the protein shown is translated from the DNA. The chain uses TRDV2 and TRDJ1; the match to TRDD3 covers 9 bases. The germline CDR1 and CDR2 sequences are GEAIGNYY and EKD. The CDR3 consists of 17 residues. The junction had 7 bases not matched to a gene; V was cut back by 0 bases and J by 0 bases. The DNA of the CDR3 is TGTGCCTGTGACACCTTACTGGGGGACCTATACACCGATAAACTCATCTTT. Translating it yields CACDTLLGDLYTDKLIF.

This clone was seen ten or more times. J is TRDJ1 and V is TRDV1, with D tentatively TRDD3 (6 bases). The V and J ends lost 9 bases and 5 bases respectively, with 25 bases between them. This CDR3 has 16 amino acids. Germline V gives CDR1 TSWWSYY, CDR2 QGS. CDR3 protein: CALSPFYGTGYDKLIF. CDR3 DNA: TGTGCTCTCTCCCCCTTCTACGGTACTGGGTATGATAAACTCATCTTT.

As regards this clone: TCRdb assigns this DNA the protein of a much larger clone, which departs from its translation at residue 11; this likely reflects a read error, and the protein shown comes from translating the DNA. This rearrangement joins TRDV1 to TRDJ1; TRDD3 matches at 8 bases. Germline V gene lookup returns CDR1 TSWWSYY and CDR2 QGS. V gave up 2 bases and J gave up 0 bases; unmatched junction bases: 23. The CDR3 spans 22 residues. DNA for the CDR3: TGTGCTCTTGGGGAATCCGCAAACTTGCGCAGGGGATACCTACGGTACACCGATAAACTCATCTTT. Its translation: CALGESANLRRGYLRYTDKLIF.